This TCR beta chain was recorded in a study of spatial heterogeneity in lung cancer (dated by TCRdb to between 2018 and 2021). About the full investigation: More beta-chain than alpha-chain transcripts were consistently detected, likely reflecting higher beta-chain transcript abundance. In tumor regions, TCR transcript counts showed a strong correlation with a T cell transcriptional module score derived from matched bulk RNA-seq. In the raw uncorrected reads, each unique combination of TCR and UMI appeared more than ten times on average. In non-small cell lung cancer, the study quantitatively compared TCR alpha and beta repertoires across several tumor regions, matched nontumor lung, and blood. TCR repertoire features were related to nonsynonymous mutation counts determined by whole-exome sequencing of tumor tissue. Both alpha and beta chains were TCR-sequenced in samples taken at surgery, namely 220 tumor regions, 61 to 65 matched nontumor lung samples and 55 to 60 PBMC samples. The paper's findings and limits, for the study overall: Counts of ubiquitous and regional expanded TCRs were found to correlate with counts of ubiquitous and regional nonsynonymous mutations, respectively. Additional single-cell paired TCR alpha and beta sequencing was considered necessary to confirm, at a functional level, the hypothesis that regional TCRs recognize regional mutations. The tumor nonsynonymous mutation count correlated with the number of expanded intratumoral alpha and beta TCRs. TCR-seq was estimated to cover only around 6.4% of tumor T cells for alpha chains and 13% for beta chains.

V sheds 6 bases and J sheds 2 bases, leaving 14 bases between their ends. CDR1 and CDR2 (SEHNR, FQNEAQ) derive from the germline V gene (reference sequence). From cysteine to phenylalanine, the CDR3 is 15 amino acids long. The sequence is cut down to CDR3 DNA, 45 bases in frame from base 1. Library preparation was by 5' RACE. TCRdb lists the instrument as NextSeq 500. In the TCR library protocol, a unique molecular identifier was attached to each TCR cDNA molecule so that PCR and sequencing errors could be corrected. The authors' analysis ran thus. Decombinator tools were used for TCR identification, UMI-based error correction and CDR3 extraction. Expanded TCRs were defined as those above a frequency of 2 per 1,000, corresponding to the top 1% of the tumor frequency distribution. Expanded tumor TCRs statistically deemed absent (corrected P<0.05) from at least one tumor region were classed as regional, and all other expanded tumor TCRs were classed as ubiquitous. Renyi diversity was computed with the R vegan package after each repertoire had been subsampled 100 times to 5,000 TCRs. CDR3 similarity networks were built from amino acid triplet string-kernel similarity, connecting CDR3s with pairwise similarity above 0.82. TCRdb reprocessed the public reads (quality trimming at Q25 with fastp, clone calling with MiXCR) and kept in-frame beta chains. Rows with a matching CDR3 protein are joined into one entry that keeps the most common DNA and genes. The V and J calls here are based on TCRdb, not the publication. This sample gives about 100,000 distinct CDR3 sequences in total; approximately 4.7% of them show up just once. Together, the top ten hold about 20% of the sample.

This clonotype was counted many times. Its recognized antigen is unknown. Within one base of it there is no much larger clone, and no base qualities were kept. According to the study, the label for this sample's time point signals: sample taken at primary tumor resection. Samples were obtained from around 72 patients with early-stage, untreated non-small cell lung cancer from the lung TRACERx cohort. Whole RNA extracted from tumor and nontumor lung tissue, or from cryopreserved PBMC samples, was used for TCR sequencing without cell sorting. Patients were selected for TCR sequencing only if sufficient RNA was available from at least two tumor regions. A lung pathologist reviewed the tumor and adjacent nontumor lung specimens before the specimens were selected.

The source of this sequence is a male donor with early-stage non-small cell lung cancer. Recombination linked TRBV7-9 to TRBJ1-5; the D gene is unclear. The specimen was lung tumor tissue, collected at surgery. DNA sequence: TGTGCCAGCAGTGCTCAGGCATCAGGCAATCAGCCCCAGCATTTT. It translates to CASSAQASGNQPQHF.